Included here is one TCR beta chain sequence, with context. This sample is part of a study of early T cells in non-severe SARS-CoV-2 infection. Background on the study: Sequencing was performed on bulk RNA from unsorted whole blood, leaving chains unpaired.

This CDR3 comprises 15 residues. Germline CDR1 SGHAT, CDR2 FQNNGV. V lost 5 bases and J 5 bases, leaving 18 bases between the germline ends. In the library, individual cDNA molecules carried attached unique molecular identifiers. MiXCR, applied by TCRdb to the 5' RACE reads, yields one record per CDR3 protein. The sample records roughly 100,000 distinct CDR3 sequences, around 13% being singletons. This sequence originates from an adult who was a healthcare worker with PCR-confirmed SARS-CoV-2 infection or an uninfected control (not recorded which). Sequencing was performed on whole blood. The chain recombines TRBV11-2 with TRBJ1-2, with D possibly being TRBD1 (6 bases). The CDR3 DNA follows: TGTGCCAGCAGCCCGACCCGGCAGGGGAGATATGGCTACACCTTC. This sequence encodes CASSPTRQGRYGYTF.